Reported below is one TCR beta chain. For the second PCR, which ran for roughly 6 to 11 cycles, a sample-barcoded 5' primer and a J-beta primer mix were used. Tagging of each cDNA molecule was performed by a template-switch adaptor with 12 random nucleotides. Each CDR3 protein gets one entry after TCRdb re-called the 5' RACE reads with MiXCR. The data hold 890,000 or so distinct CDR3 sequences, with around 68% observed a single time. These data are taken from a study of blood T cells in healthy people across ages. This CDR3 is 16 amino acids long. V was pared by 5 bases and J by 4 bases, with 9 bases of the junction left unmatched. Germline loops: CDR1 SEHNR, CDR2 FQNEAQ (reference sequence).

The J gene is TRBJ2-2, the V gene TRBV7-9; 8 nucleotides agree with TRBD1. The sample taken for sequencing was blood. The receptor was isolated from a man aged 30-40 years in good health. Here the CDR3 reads CASSPTGTGSTGELFF. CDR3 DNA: TGTGCCAGCAGCCCCACCGGGACAGGATCCACCGGGGAGCTGTTTTTT.